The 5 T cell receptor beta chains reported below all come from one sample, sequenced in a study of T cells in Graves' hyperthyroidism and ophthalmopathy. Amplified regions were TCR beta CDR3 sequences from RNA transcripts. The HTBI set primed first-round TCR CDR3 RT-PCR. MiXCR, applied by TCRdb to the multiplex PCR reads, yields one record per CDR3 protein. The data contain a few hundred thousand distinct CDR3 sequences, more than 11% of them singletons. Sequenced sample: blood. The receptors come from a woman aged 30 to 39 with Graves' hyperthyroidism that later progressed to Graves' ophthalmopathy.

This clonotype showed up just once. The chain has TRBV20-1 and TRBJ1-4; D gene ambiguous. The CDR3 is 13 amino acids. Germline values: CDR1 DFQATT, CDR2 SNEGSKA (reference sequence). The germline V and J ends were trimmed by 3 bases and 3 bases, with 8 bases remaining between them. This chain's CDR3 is CSAREGPNEKLFF. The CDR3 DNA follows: TGCAGTGCTAGGGAAGGGCCTAATGAAAAACTGTTTTTT.

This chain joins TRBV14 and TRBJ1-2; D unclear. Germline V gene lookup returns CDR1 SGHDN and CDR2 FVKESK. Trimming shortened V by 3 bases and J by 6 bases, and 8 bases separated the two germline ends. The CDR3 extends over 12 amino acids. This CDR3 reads CASSQLGNGYTF. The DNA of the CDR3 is TGTGCCAGCAGCCAGTTAGGGAATGGCTACACCTTC.

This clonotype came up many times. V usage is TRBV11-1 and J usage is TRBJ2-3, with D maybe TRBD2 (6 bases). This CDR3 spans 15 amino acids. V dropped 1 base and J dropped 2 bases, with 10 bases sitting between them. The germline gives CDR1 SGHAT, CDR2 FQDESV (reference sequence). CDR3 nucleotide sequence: TGTGCCAGCAGCTTAGGGGCGGGGTACACAGATACGCAGTATTTT. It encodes CASSLGAGYTDTQYF.

The CDR3 reads CASSPGTVYSNQPQHF. CDR3 nucleotides: TGCGCCAGCAGCCCAGGGACAGTTTATAGCAATCAGCCCCAGCATTTT. V and J are TRBV5-1 and TRBJ1-5, with 7 bases matching TRBD1. The CDR3 runs 16 residues. CDR1 and CDR2 from the germline V gene are SGHRS and YFSETQ. The J segment lost 0 bases and the V segment lost 4 bases, leaving 7 bases of the junction unmatched.

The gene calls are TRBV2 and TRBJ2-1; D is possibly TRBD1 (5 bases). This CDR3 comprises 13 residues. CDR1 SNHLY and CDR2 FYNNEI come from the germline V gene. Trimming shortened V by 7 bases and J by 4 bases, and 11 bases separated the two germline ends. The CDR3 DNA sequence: TGTGCCAGCATCCTAGGACATTACAATGAGCAGTTCTTC. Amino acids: CASILGHYNEQFF.